These 5 T cell receptor beta chains share one sample of origin, sequenced in a study of shared clonotypes between healthy human individuals. This table comes from immunoSEQ multiplex PCR, and its TCRdb copy is limited to in-frame clones, with some not included. The sample lists some 500,000 clones, about 96% occurring once. Sequenced input: naive CD4+ T cells sorted from blood. Subset noted: CD45RA+ positively selected. These receptor sequences come from a woman in her 30s in good health.

This chain's CDR3 is CASSPGFSNQPQHF. The DNA of the CDR3 is TGTGCCAGCAGTCCAGGGTTTAGCAATCAGCCCCAGCATTTT. The chain links TRBV28 to TRBJ1-5; tentatively, D is TRBD1 (5 bases). The CDR3 spans 14 residues. Germline CDR1 is MDHEN and CDR2 is SYDVKM. V was trimmed by 5 bases and J by 0 bases, leaving 8 bases between them.

The CDR3 is CASSLLGRDEQFF. For the CDR3, the DNA is TGTGCCAGCAGCTTATTAGGGCGGGATGAGCAGTTCTTC. The gene calls are TRBV7-3 and TRBJ2-1; D might be TRBD2 (5 bases). V gave up 2 bases and J gave up 8 bases, with 10 bases separating them. This CDR3 is built from 13 residues. CDR1 and CDR2 from the germline V gene are SGHTA and FQGTGA. Supplemented by reference TRBV7-3 and TRBJ2-1, the full variable domain reads GAGVSQTPSNKVTEKGKYVELRCDPISGHTALYWYRQSLGQGPEFLIYFQGTGAADDSGLPNDRFFAVRPEGSVSTLKIQRTERGDSAVYLCASSLLGRDEQFFGPGTRLTVL.

This chain uses TRBV7-9 with TRBJ1-2, with D possibly TRBD1 on 6 matching bases. Trimming stripped 5 bases from V and 6 bases from J, with 16 bases between. The CDR3 extends over 14 amino acids. From germline, CDR1 is SEHNR and CDR2 FQNEAQ (reference sequence). CDR3 bases: TGTGCCAGCAGCCGTACAGGGTATACCGATGGCTACACCTTC. It is translated as CASSRTGYTDGYTF.

The V gene is TRBV19, the J gene TRBJ1-1, with TRBD1 identical over 7 bases. Unmatched junction bases numbered 8, after V lost 1 base and J lost 0 bases. From germline, CDR1 is LNHDA and CDR2 SQIVND (reference sequence). This CDR3 is built from 17 residues. CDR3 nucleotide sequence: TGTGCCAGTAGTATAGGAATGGGACAGAGTTTGAACACTGAAGCTTTCTTT. Residues: CASSIGMGQSLNTEAFF.

The chain couples TRBV29-1 to TRBJ2-3, with 10 nucleotides matching TRBD1. The V gene end was trimmed by 6 bases and the J gene end by 1 base; junction bases not matched to a gene: 4. The germline V gene encodes CDR1 SQVTM and CDR2 ANQGSEA. This CDR3 is 14 amino acids long. The CDR3 loop is CSVRDRGRTDTQYF. CDR3 nucleotides: TGCAGCGTCCGGGACAGGGGTCGCACAGATACGCAGTATTTT.